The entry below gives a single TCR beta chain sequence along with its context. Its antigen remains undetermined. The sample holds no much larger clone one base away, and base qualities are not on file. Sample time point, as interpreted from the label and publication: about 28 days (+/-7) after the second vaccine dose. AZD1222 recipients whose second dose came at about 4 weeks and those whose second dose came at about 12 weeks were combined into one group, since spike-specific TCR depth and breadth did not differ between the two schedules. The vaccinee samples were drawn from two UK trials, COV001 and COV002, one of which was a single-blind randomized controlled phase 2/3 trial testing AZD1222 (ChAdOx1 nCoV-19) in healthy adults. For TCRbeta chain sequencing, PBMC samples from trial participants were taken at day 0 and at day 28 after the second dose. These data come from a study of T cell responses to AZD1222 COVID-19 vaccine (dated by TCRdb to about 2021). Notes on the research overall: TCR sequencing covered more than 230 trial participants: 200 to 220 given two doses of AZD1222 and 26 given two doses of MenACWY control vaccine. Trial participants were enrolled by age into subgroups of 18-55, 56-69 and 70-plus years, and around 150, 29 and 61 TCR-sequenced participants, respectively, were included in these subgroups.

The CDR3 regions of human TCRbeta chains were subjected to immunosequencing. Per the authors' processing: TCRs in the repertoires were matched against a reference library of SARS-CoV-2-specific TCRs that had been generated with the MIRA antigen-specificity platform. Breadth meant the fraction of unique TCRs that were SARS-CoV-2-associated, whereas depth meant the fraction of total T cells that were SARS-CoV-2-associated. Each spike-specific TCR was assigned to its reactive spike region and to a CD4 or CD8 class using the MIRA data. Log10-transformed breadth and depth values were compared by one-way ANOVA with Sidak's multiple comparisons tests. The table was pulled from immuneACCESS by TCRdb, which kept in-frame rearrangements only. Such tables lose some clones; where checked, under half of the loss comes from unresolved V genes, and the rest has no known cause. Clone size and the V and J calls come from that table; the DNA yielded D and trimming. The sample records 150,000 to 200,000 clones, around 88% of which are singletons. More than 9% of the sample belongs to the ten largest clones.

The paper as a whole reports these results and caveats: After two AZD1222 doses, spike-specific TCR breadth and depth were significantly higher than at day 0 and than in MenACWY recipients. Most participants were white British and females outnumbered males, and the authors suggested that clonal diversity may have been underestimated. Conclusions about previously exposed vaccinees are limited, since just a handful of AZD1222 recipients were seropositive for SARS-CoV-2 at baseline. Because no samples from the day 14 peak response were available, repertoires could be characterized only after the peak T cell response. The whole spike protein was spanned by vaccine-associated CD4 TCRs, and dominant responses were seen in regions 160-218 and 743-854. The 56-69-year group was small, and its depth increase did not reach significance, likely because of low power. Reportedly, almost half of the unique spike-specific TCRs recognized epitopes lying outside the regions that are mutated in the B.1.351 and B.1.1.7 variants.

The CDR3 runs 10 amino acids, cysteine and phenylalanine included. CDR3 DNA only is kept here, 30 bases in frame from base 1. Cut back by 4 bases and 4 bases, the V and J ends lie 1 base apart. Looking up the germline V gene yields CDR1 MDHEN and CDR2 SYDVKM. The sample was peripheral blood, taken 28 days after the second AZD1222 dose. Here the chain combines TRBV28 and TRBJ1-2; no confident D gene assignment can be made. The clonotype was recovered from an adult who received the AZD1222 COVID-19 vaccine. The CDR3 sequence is CASSSYGYTF. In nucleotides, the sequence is TGTGCCAGCAGTTCCTATGGCTACACCTTC.